This is a list of T cell receptor beta chains from one sample in a study of cytomegalovirus exposure and HLA in healthy donors. Data came from immunoSEQ multiplex PCR; TCRdb stores just in-frame clones and leaves some out. This sample has around 69,000 clones; just over 95% occur once, and the top ten carry 4.5%. Material: PBMCs. Receptor source: a woman aged 18-29 years in good health and CMV-seropositive. The CDR3 runs from the conserved cysteine through the conserved F or W. D genes are given only for firm matches. Only some rows state a clone size, as once, few, many or a class for expanded clones.

j_gene,d_gene,abundance,v_gene,CDR3aa,CDR3nt
TRBJ2-7,TRBD2,once,TRBV4-1,CASSQVKVPAGNSYEQYF,TGCGCCAGCAGCCAAGTGAAAGTCCCAGCGGGAAACTCCTACGAGCAGTACTTC
TRBJ2-7,TRBD1,.,TRBV28,CASSLSLGQGAREQYF,TGTGCCAGCAGTTTAAGCCTGGGGCAGGGGGCGAGGGAGCAGTACTTC
TRBJ1-5,.,.,TRBV27,CASSFRGSNQPQHF,TGTGCCAGCAGTTTTCGGGGGAGCAATCAGCCCCAGCATTTT
TRBJ2-5,TRBD2,.,TRBV7-3,CASSFGLAGDQETQYF,TGTGCCAGCAGTTTTGGACTAGCGGGAGATCAGGAGACCCAGTACTTC
TRBJ2-3,TRBD2,.,TRBV28,CASSFHTGLAGGDTQYF,TGTGCCAGCAGTTTCCACACGGGACTAGCGGGAGGGGATACGCAGTATTTT
TRBJ1-5,.,.,TRBV28,CASRRDGYSNQPQHF,TGTGCCAGCAGGCGGGACGGATATAGCAATCAGCCCCAGCATTTT
TRBJ2-2,TRBD1,.,TRBV11-2,CASSSRTGRTTGELFF,TGTGCCAGCAGCTCCCGGACAGGGCGAACCACCGGGGAGCTGTTTTTT
TRBJ2-5,TRBD2,.,TRBV19,CASSRRGSGMAGETQYF,TGTGCCAGTAGTAGAAGGGGTAGCGGGATGGCCGGAGAGACCCAGTACTTC
TRBJ2-7,.,.,TRBV5-1,CASSLNAGSNEQYF,TGCGCCAGCAGCTTGAACGCAGGGTCCAACGAGCAGTACTTC
TRBJ1-1,TRBD1,.,TRBV6-1,CASSVTLQGEAFF,TGTGCCAGCAGTGTCACACTACAGGGGGAAGCTTTCTTT
TRBJ2-7,.,.,TRBV7-8,CASSLAALPTPLEQYF,TGTGCCAGCAGCTTAGCAGCTTTACCGACTCCTTTAGAGCAGTACTTC
TRBJ2-1,.,.,TRBV13,CASSLDYNNEQFF,TGTGCCAGCAGCTTAGACTATAACAATGAGCAGTTCTTC
TRBJ2-7,TRBD2,.,TRBV27,CASSPPPLAGGYEQYF,TGTGCCAGCAGTCCACCTCCTCTAGCGGGGGGCTACGAGCAGTACTTC
TRBJ2-7,.,.,TRBV6-6,CASSFPGLSTTRQYF,TGTGCCAGCAGTTTCCCGGGATTATCTACGACGAGGCAGTACTTC
TRBJ1-5,.,.,TRBV28,CASSLYTGMGQPQHF,TGTGCCAGCAGTCTCTATACAGGGATGGGTCAGCCCCAGCATTTT